The 10 T cell receptor beta chains below come from one sample, sequenced in a study of T-cell reconstitution after alpha-beta-depleted transplantation in children. This sample's TCRbeta library carried unique molecular identifier barcodes. TCRdb reprocessed the PCR reads with MiXCR, giving one entry per CDR3 protein. The sample records roughly 66,000 distinct CDR3 sequences, roughly 4.9% being singletons. Sequencing was performed on PBMCs, mostly from graft donor cells, taken 180 days after TCRalphabeta/CD19-depleted stem cell transplant. These receptors originate from a boy younger than two who had a stem cell transplant for acute myeloid leukemia, so the T cells may come from the graft donor.

Ten or more counts support this clonotype. The chain links TRBV9 to TRBJ1-1; D remains ambiguous. V dropped 3 bases and J dropped 1 base, with 13 bases sitting between them. The CDR3 spans 15 residues. CDR1 is SGDLS and CDR2 is YYNGEE in the germline V gene. CDR3 in DNA: TGTGCCAGCAGCGCCCGGGAAGACCCGAACACTGAAGCTTTCTTT. Amino acids: CASSAREDPNTEAFF.

This clonotype was seen repeatedly, ten times or more. V is TRBV12-3 or TRBV12-4 and J is TRBJ1-6, with 9 bases lining up with TRBD1. J gave up 5 bases and V 5 bases, and 4 bases lay outside the gene matches. This CDR3 comprises 15 residues. The CDR3 sequence is CASSTQGANNSPLHF. DNA of the CDR3: TGTGCCAGCAGTACACAGGGGGCGAATAATTCACCCCTCCACTTT.

This clonotype appeared many times. The CDR3 loop is CASSFRFLGNTGELFF. The DNA for the CDR3 is TGTGCCAGCAGCTTCAGGTTCCTTGGGAACACCGGGGAGCTGTTTTTT. The chain couples TRBV11-2 to TRBJ2-2; D not resolved. CDR1 SGHAT and CDR2 FQNNGV come from the germline V gene. Trimming stripped 3 bases from V and 1 base from J, with 12 bases between. CDR3 length: 16 residues.

In its sample, this clonotype was seen many times. This sequence joins TRBV5-1 and TRBJ1-1; TRBD1 might be the D (5 bases). Trimming left V 4 bases short and J 1 base short, with 14 bases between. The CDR3 is 15 amino acids. Germline assignment: CDR1 SGHRS and CDR2 YFSETQ. The DNA for the CDR3 is TGCGCCAGCAGCGCCAGAGTGGGGCGGAACACTGAAGCTTTCTTT. Amino acid sequence: CASSARVGRNTEAFF.

This clonotype was detected ten times or more. The J gene is TRBJ1-3, the V gene TRBV29-1; tentative D call: TRBD1 (5 bases). The CDR3 totals 13 residues. The V gene's germline CDR1 is SQVTM and CDR2 ANQGSEA. Trimming removed 6 bases at V and 3 bases at J, with 12 bases between. The DNA of the CDR3 is TGCAGCGTCCAGGGAGGACGTGGAAACACCATATATTTT. Protein product: CSVQGGRGNTIYF.

The sample holds many counts of this clonotype. V gene TRBV5-1 combines with J gene TRBJ2-7; 8 bases line up with TRBD2. This CDR3 comprises 12 residues. V shed 4 bases and J 9 bases; nucleotides not matched to a gene: 6. The germline CDR1 and CDR2 sequences are SGHRS and YFSETQ. DNA for the CDR3: TGCGCCAGCAGCCCCGGGACTAGGATGCAGTACGTC. Translating gives CASSPGTRMQYV.

This CDR3 is CASSLGTPGWSNQPQHF. The CDR3 DNA is TGTGCCAGCTCACTGGGGACCCCCGGGTGGAGCAATCAGCCCCAGCATTTT. The V and J genes are TRBV18 and TRBJ1-5; TRBD1 might be the D (5 bases). Trimming removed 4 bases at V and 1 base at J, with 17 bases between. Germline V gene data show CDR1 as KGHSH and CDR2 as LQKENI. This CDR3 has 17 residues.

This clonotype was detected ten times or more. The genes are TRBV3-1 and TRBJ2-4; D perhaps matches TRBD1 (7 bases). V lost 4 bases to trimming and J lost 14 bases, with 12 bases between them. Per germline, CDR1 LGHDT and CDR2 YNNKEL (reference sequence). The length of the CDR3 is 11 residues. The DNA for the CDR3 is TGTGCCAGCAGCCGCGGGACAGCTGAGTACTTC. It yields the protein CASSRGTAEYF.

This clonotype was counted at least ten times. The chain combines TRBV19 with TRBJ2-7; D remains unclear. From germline, CDR1 is LNHDA and CDR2 SQIVND (reference sequence). The CDR3 consists of 13 residues. Trimming pared 0 bases from V and 4 bases from J, leaving 7 bases between. The CDR3 sequence: CASSIDRQYEQYF. The CDR3 DNA sequence: TGTGCCAGTAGTATAGATCGGCAGTACGAGCAGTACTTC. The complete variable domain, with remaining parts taken from reference TRBV19 and TRBJ2-7, reads DGGITQSPKYLFRKEGQNVTLSCEQNLNHDAMYWYRQDPGQGLRLIYYSQIVNDFQKGDIAEGYSVSREKKESFPLTVTSAQKNPTAFYLCASSIDRQYEQYFGPGTRLTVT.

Ten or more counts support this clonotype. V and J are TRBV12-3 or TRBV12-4 and TRBJ2-3; D perhaps matches TRBD2 (6 bases). This CDR3 comprises 14 residues. Deletions cut 6 bases from V and 4 bases from J, with 14 bases between. The CDR3 DNA is TGTGCCAGCAGCCGATTAGCGGCCCCAGATACGCAGTATTTT. Translating it yields CASSRLAAPDTQYF.